The 21 T cell receptor beta chains reported below all come from one sample, sequenced in a study of neoadjuvant nivolumab and ipilimumab in lung cancer. Libraries were prepared by immunoSEQ multiplex PCR; TCRdb keeps only in-frame clonotypes and omits some of them. The repertoire includes over 25,000 clones, roughly 90% of them detected once, and under 2.5% sits in the top ten. Here the sequenced sample was peripheral blood, taken after neoadjuvant nivolumab, alone or with ipilimumab, at or shortly before surgery. The receptors were sampled from an adult with non-small cell lung cancer.

Here the CDR3 DNA reads TGTGCCAGCATAGGGGACAGCACTGGAAACACCATATATTTT. Translating gives CASIGDSTGNTIYF. The V gene is TRBV7-9, the J gene TRBJ1-3; 7 nucleotides align to TRBD1. V was clipped by 7 bases and J by 2 bases; unmatched bases: 5. Germline V gives CDR1 SEHNR, CDR2 FQNEAQ (reference sequence). This CDR3 spans 14 amino acids.

This chain links TRBV29-1 with TRBJ2-7; D is ambiguous. CDR3 length: 13 amino acids. Germline CDR1 reads SQVTM; CDR2 reads ANQGSEA. Trimming cost V 0 bases and J 7 bases, with 13 bases left between them. The CDR3 is CSVEENVGWEQYF. The CDR3 DNA is TGCAGCGTTGAAGAGAATGTGGGATGGGAGCAGTACTTC.

The genes are TRBV6-1 and TRBJ1-2, with unresolved D. Germline V gene data show CDR1 as MNHNS and CDR2 as SASEGT. The V gene lost 8 bases and the J gene lost 4 bases, with 17 bases spanning the gap. This CDR3 has 14 residues. The CDR3 region has the DNA TGTGCCAGCCTACGCGGCGGGCGGTCCTATGGCTACACCTTC. This translates into CASLRGGRSYGYTF.

The V call is TRBV5-1, the J call TRBJ1-3; no clear D gene. The V end lost 0 bases, the J end lost 0 bases, and 10 bases lay between the germline ends. The CDR3 sequence is 16 residues long. Germline V gives CDR1 SGHRS, CDR2 YFSETQ. The CDR3 nucleotides are TGCGCCAGCAGCTTGGACGGAGGACCCTCTGGAAACACCATATATTTT. Its translation is CASSLDGGPSGNTIYF. Supplemented by reference TRBV5-1 and TRBJ1-3, the full variable domain reads KAGVTQTPRYLIKTRGQQVTLSCSPISGHRSVSWYQQTPGQGLQFLFEYFSETQRNKGNFPGRFSGRQFSNSRSEMNVSTLELGDSALYLCASSLDGGPSGNTIYFGEGSWLTVV.

The chain uses TRBV29-1 and TRBJ2-7; D remains ambiguous. From germline, CDR1 is SQVTM and CDR2 ANQGSEA. The CDR3 is 14 amino acids. V was clipped by 8 bases and J by 0 bases, with 17 bases between them. The CDR3: CSLEGPNDSYEQYF. The DNA for the CDR3 is TGCAGCTTAGAAGGACCCAATGACTCCTACGAGCAGTACTTC.

CDR3 amino acids: CASSLELAGVREQYF. CDR3 DNA: TGCGCCAGCAGCTTGGAACTAGCGGGAGTGCGGGAGCAGTACTTC. The V gene is TRBV5-1, the J gene TRBJ2-7; TRBD2 agrees at 11 bases. The CDR3 loop spans 15 amino acids. The V and J ends lost 0 bases and 7 bases, in that order; junction bases with no gene match: 6. CDR1 and CDR2 from the germline V gene are SGHRS and YFSETQ.

CDR3 sequence: CATSSDFLASTRTQYF. In nucleotides, the CDR3 is TGTGCCACCAGCAGCGACTTCTTAGCAAGCACACGAACGCAGTATTTT. The chain carries TRBV15 and TRBJ2-3, with unresolved D. CDR1 LNHNV and CDR2 YYDKDF come from the germline V gene (reference sequence). The V gene lost 3 bases and the J gene lost 9 bases, with 22 bases spanning the gap. The CDR3 is 16 amino acids.

V is TRBV18 and J is TRBJ1-1, with D possibly being TRBD1 (6 bases). The CDR3 is 15 amino acids. The V end was cut by 1 base, the J end by 3 bases, with 12 bases between. Germline V lookup: CDR1 KGHSH, CDR2 LQKENI. The CDR3 nucleotides read TGTGCCAGCTCACCACGGGCAGGGGATGACACTGAAGCTTTCTTT. Translation gives CASSPRAGDDTEAFF.

This chain connects TRBV7-2 to TRBJ2-7, with D perhaps TRBD1 (6 bases). The CDR3 length is 13 residues. From germline, CDR1 is SGHTA and CDR2 FQGNSA. Trimming removed 2 bases from V and 5 bases from J, with 10 bases in between. The CDR3 nucleotides read TGTGCCAGCAGCTTAAGGACAGTCGACGAGCAGTACTTC. Translated, it gives CASSLRTVDEQYF.

The chain joins TRBV25-1 to TRBJ2-5, with no clear D. The germline V gene has CDR1 MGHDK and CDR2 SYGVNS. V lost 2 bases and J lost 5, with 0 bases in between. CDR3 size: 10 residues. CDR3 in amino acids: CASSEETQYF. Written as DNA, the CDR3 is TGTGCCAGCAGTGAAGAGACCCAGTACTTC.

The chain joins TRBV27 to TRBJ2-1, with D perhaps TRBD1 (6 bases). From germline, CDR1 is MNHEY and CDR2 SMNVEV (reference sequence). The CDR3 has 17 residues. Trimming cost V 6 bases and J 6 bases, with 24 bases left between them. The CDR3 protein is CASRSVGGTILRNEQFF. DNA for the CDR3: TGTGCCAGCAGATCGGTAGGGGGAACGATTTTGCGCAATGAGCAGTTCTTC.

The chain employs TRBV6-1 and TRBJ1-2; D is possibly TRBD1 (5 bases). There are 15 residues in the CDR3. The V and J ends lost 3 bases and 0 bases respectively, with 11 bases between them. The germline V gene has CDR1 MNHNS and CDR2 SASEGT. Here the CDR3 DNA reads TGTGCCAGCAGTGACTTCACAGGTCCTAACTATGGCTACACCTTC. Translating it yields CASSDFTGPNYGYTF.

The chain joins TRBV6-1 to TRBJ2-3; 9 positions match TRBD2. This CDR3 comprises 18 residues. J gave up 0 bases and V 1 base, and 8 bases lay outside the gene matches. Germline-derived CDR1 and CDR2 are MNHNS and SASEGT. The CDR3: CASSEVLLAGPSTDTQYF. CDR3 coding DNA: TGTGCCAGCAGTGAAGTCTTACTAGCGGGTCCCAGCACAGATACGCAGTATTTT.

The chain combines TRBV2 with TRBJ2-2, with D uncertain. The CDR3 is made up of 15 amino acids. The germline CDR1 and CDR2 sequences are SNHLY and FYNNEI. V was cut by 7 bases and J by 0 bases, with 12 bases left in between. This CDR3 is CASKVRHANTGELFF. CDR3 nucleotides: TGTGCCAGCAAAGTGCGGCACGCGAACACCGGGGAGCTGTTTTTT.

This clone appeared a single time. The chain couples TRBV15 to TRBJ2-7, with TRBD1 matching over 7 bases. The CDR3 is 16 residues long. Looked up from germline, CDR1 is LNHNV and CDR2 is YYDKDF (reference sequence). J lost 1 base, V lost 5 bases, and 11 bases had no gene match. CDR3 coding DNA: TGTGCCACCAGCGGTCGGGACAGAGTTAATTCCTACGAGCAGTACTTC. It codes for CATSGRDRVNSYEQYF. Filled out from reference TRBV15 and TRBJ2-7, the complete variable domain reads DAMVIQNPRYQVTQFGKPVTLSCSQTLNHNVMYWYQQKSSQAPKLLFHYYDKDFNNEADTPDNFQSRRPNTSFCFLDIRSPGLGDTAMYLCATSGRDRVNSYEQYFGPGTRLTVT.

This chain uses TRBV5-1 with TRBJ1-5, with TRBD1 identical over 7 bases. V was clipped by 2 bases and J by 4 bases; unmatched bases: 6. There are 15 residues in the CDR3. CDR1 is SGHRS and CDR2 is YFSETQ in the germline V gene. DNA for the CDR3: TGCGCCAGCAGCTTCTCCGGGACAGAGAATCAGCCCCAGCATTTT. Protein product: CASSFSGTENQPQHF. Based on the CDR3 plus reference TRBV5-1 and TRBJ1-5, the full variable domain is KAGVTQTPRYLIKTRGQQVTLSCSPISGHRSVSWYQQTPGQGLQFLFEYFSETQRNKGNFPGRFSGRQFSNSRSEMNVSTLELGDSALYLCASSFSGTENQPQHFGDGTRLSIL.

The V call is TRBV28, the J call TRBJ2-6, with D possibly TRBD1 on 5 matching bases. CDR3 length: 14 amino acids. Germline V gene data show CDR1 as MDHEN and CDR2 as SYDVKM. V gave up 6 bases and J gave up 1 base, with 7 bases separating them. The DNA of the CDR3 is TGTGCCAGCAGCTCAGGGTCTGGGGCCAACGTCCTGACTTTC. It translates to CASSSGSGANVLTF.

The chain has TRBV11-2 and TRBJ2-7; 8 bases align to TRBD2. This CDR3 spans 15 amino acids. V was clipped by 1 base and J by 6 bases; unmatched bases: 8. Germline lookup yields CDR1 SGHAT and CDR2 FQNNGV. In DNA, the CDR3 is TGTGCCAGCAGCTTAGTAACAGCGGGAGAAGGCGAGCAGTACTTC. Residues: CASSLVTAGEGEQYF.

The chain has TRBV11-2 and TRBJ1-1; D unclear. Germline values: CDR1 SGHAT, CDR2 FQNNGV. Deletions cut 0 bases from V and 2 bases from J, with 13 bases between. There are 16 residues in the CDR3. CDR3 DNA sequence: TGTGCCAGCAGCTTAGAATTCGGCAGAAGAAACACTGAAGCTTTCTTT. Protein sequence: CASSLEFGRRNTEAFF.

The chain links TRBV7-9 to TRBJ1-1; D perhaps matches TRBD1 (6 bases). Germline CDR1 is SEHNR and CDR2 is FQNEAQ (reference sequence). This CDR3 is built from 14 residues. V gave up 5 bases and J gave up 3 bases, with 13 bases separating them. CDR3 sequence reads: CASSAGTSDTEAFF. As DNA, the CDR3 is TGTGCCAGCAGCGCCGGGACATCCGACACTGAAGCTTTCTTT.

V and J are TRBV5-1 and TRBJ2-3; 13 bases map to TRBD2. Germline trimming cut 0 bases from V and 0 bases from J; bases unmatched to any gene: 1. This CDR3 is built from 17 residues. The germline CDR1 and CDR2 sequences are SGHRS and YFSETQ. The CDR3 is CASSLGGLAGSTDTQYF. The DNA of the CDR3 is TGCGCCAGCAGCTTGGGGGGACTAGCGGGGAGCACAGATACGCAGTATTTT.